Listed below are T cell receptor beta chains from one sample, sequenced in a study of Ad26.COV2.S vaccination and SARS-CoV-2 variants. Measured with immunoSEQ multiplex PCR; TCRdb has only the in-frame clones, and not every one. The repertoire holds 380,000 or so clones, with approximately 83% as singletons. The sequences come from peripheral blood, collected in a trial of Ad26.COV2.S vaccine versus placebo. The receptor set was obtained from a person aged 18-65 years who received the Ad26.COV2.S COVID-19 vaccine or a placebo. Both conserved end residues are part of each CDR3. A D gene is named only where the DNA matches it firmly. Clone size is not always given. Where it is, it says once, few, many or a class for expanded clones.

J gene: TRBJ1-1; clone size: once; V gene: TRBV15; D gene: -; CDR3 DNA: TGTGCCACCAGCCCCACGGCCTTTAAAGAAGCTTTCTTT; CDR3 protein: CATSPTAFKEAFF
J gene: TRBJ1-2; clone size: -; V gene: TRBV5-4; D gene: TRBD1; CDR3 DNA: TGTGCCAGCAGCTTGCCCCAGGACAGGGTAACGCGGCGGGATGGCTACACCTTC; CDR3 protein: CASSLPQDRVTRRDGYTF
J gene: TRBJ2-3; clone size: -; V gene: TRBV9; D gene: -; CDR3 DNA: TGTGCCAGCAGCGTCAAGTACAGGGTCACAGATACGCAGTATTTT; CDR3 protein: CASSVKYRVTDTQYF
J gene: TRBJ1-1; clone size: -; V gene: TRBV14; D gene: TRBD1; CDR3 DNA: TGTGCCAGCAGCGTACAGGGGGGGAACACTGAAGCTTTCTTT; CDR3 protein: CASSVQGGNTEAFF
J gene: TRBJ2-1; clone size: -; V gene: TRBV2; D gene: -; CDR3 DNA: TGTGCCAGCCGGAGGGAGTTTGAGCAGTTCTTC; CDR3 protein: CASRREFEQFF
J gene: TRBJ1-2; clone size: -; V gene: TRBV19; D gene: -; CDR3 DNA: TGTGCCAGTAGTATGAGGAGCGGACGGCAGGGCTACACCTTC; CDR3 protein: CASSMRSGRQGYTF
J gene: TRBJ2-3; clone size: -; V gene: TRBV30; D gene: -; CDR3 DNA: TGTGCCTGGTCCCGGGACTTCGTCCGCACAGATACGCAGTATTTT; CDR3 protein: CAWSRDFVRTDTQYF
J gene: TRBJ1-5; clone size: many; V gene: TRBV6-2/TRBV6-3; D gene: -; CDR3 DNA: TGTGCCAGCAGCCAGGGACATACCCATCAGCCCCAGCATTTT; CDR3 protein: CASSQGHTHQPQHF
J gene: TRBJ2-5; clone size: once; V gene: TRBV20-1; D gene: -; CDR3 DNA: TGCAGTGCTAGTCCCTCGCTAGCGAGGGTGAGAGAGACCCAGTACTTC; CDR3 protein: CSASPSLARVRETQYF
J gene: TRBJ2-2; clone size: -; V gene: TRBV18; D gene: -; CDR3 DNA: TGTGCCAGCTCCTCGCTAGGTCCCGGGGAGCTGTTTTTT; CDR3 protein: CASSSLGPGELFF
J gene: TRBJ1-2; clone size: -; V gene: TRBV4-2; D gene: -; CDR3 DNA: TGTGCCAGCAGCCAAGACCCTACCACTGGGTATGGCTACACCTTC; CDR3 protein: CASSQDPTTGYGYTF
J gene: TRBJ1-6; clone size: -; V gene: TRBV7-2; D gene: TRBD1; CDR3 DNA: TGTGCCAGCAGCTTAGAAGGGGGCGGAGGGTCACCCCTCCACTTT; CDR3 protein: CASSLEGGGGSPLHF
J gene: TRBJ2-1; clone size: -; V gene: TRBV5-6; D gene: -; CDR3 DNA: TGTGCCAGCAGCTTGGGACTACTACACAATGAGCAGTTCTTC; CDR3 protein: CASSLGLLHNEQFF
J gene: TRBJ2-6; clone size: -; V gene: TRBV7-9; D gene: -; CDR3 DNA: TGTGCCAGCAGCCCCTTTCTTTCTGGGGCCAACGTCCTGACTTTC; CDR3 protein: CASSPFLSGANVLTF
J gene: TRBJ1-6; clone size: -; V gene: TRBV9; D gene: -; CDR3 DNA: TGTGCCAGCAGCGGAGGGACCCTCAGGAATTCACCCCTCCACTTT; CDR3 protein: CASSGGTLRNSPLHF
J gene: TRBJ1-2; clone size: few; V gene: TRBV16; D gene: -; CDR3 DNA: TGTGCCAGCAGCCGGGGGTATGGCTACACCTTC; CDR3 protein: CASSRGYGYTF
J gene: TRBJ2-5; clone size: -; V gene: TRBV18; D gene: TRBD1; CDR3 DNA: TGTGCCAGCTCACCACCGGGACAGGGAGAGACCCAGTACTTC; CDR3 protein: CASSPPGQGETQYF
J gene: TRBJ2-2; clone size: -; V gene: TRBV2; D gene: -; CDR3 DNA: TGTGCCAGCAGTGAAGGGCGTCTGAGTGTCGGGGAGCTGTTTTTT; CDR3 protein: CASSEGRLSVGELFF
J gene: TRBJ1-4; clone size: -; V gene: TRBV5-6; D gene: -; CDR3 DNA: TGTGCCAGCAGCTTGGTACAGGCGGAACTCCAGGAAAAACTGTTTTTT; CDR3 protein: CASSLVQAELQEKLFF
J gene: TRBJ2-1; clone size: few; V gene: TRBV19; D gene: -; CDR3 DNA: TGTGCCAGTAGTTTAGCGGAATACAATGAGCAGTTCTTC; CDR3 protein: CASSLAEYNEQFF
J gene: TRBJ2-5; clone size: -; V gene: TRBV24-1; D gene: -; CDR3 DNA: TGTGCCACCAGTGTCGCGGCGGGGGAGACCCAGTACTTC; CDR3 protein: CATSVAAGETQYF
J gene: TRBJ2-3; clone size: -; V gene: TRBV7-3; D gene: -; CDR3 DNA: TGTGCCAGCAGCTTGAGCGGAACTTTCACAGATACGCAGTATTTT; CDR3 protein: CASSLSGTFTDTQYF
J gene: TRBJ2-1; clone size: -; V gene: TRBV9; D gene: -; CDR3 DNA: TGTGCCAGCAGCGTAGAATGGGGCGGCAATGAGCAGTTCTTC; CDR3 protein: CASSVEWGGNEQFF
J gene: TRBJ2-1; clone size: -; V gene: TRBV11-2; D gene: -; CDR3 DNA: TGTGCCAGCAGCTCGATACTCAAAAATGAGCAGTTCTTC; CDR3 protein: CASSSILKNEQFF
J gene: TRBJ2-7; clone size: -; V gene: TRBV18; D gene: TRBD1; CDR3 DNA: TGTGCCAGCAAACCCGGGACAGGGACCTACGAGCAGTACTTC; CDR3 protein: CASKPGTGTYEQYF